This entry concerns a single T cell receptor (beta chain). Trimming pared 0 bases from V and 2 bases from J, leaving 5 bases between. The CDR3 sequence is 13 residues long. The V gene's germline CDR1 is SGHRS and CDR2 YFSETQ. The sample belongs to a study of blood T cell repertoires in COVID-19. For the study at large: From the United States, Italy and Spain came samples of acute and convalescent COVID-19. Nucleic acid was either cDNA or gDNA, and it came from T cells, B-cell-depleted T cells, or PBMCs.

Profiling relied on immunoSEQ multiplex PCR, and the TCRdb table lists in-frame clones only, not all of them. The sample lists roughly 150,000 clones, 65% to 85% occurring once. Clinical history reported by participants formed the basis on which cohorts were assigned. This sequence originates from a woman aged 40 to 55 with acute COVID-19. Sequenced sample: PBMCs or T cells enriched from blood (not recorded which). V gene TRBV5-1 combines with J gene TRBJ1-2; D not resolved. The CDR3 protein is CASSLDRNYGYTF. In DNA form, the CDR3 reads TGCGCCAGCAGCTTGGACAGAAACTATGGCTACACCTTC. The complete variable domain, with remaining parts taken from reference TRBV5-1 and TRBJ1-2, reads KAGVTQTPRYLIKTRGQQVTLSCSPISGHRSVSWYQQTPGQGLQFLFEYFSETQRNKGNFPGRFSGRQFSNSRSEMNVSTLELGDSALYLCASSLDRNYGYTFGSGTRLTVV.